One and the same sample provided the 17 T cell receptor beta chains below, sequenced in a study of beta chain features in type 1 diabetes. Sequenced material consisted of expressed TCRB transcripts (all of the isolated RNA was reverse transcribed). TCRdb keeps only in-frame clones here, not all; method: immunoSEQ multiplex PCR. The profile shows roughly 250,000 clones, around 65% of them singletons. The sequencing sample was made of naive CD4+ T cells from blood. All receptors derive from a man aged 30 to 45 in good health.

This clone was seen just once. The CDR3 here is CASSQGQDRGGEQFF. The CDR3 DNA is TGCGCCAGCAGCCAAGGACAGGACAGGGGTGGTGAGCAGTTCTTC. The J gene is TRBJ2-1, the V gene TRBV4-3; 9 nucleotides align to TRBD1. The length of the CDR3 is 15 residues. V shed 1 base, J shed 9 bases, and the junction held 7 bases outside the gene matches. Germline CDR1 and CDR2: LGHNA and YSLEER.

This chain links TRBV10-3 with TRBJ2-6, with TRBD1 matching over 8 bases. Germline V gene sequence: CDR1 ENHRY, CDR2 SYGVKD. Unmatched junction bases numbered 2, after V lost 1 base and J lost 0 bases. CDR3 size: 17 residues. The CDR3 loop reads CAISEWTGRSGANVLTF. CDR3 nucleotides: TGTGCCATCAGTGAGTGGACAGGGCGCTCTGGGGCCAACGTCCTGACTTTC.

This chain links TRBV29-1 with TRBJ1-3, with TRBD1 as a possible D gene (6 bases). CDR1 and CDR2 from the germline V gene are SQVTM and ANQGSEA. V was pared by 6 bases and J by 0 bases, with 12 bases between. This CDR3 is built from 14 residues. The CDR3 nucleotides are TGCAGCGTCGCCCAGGGGTACTCTGGAAACACCATATATTTT. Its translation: CSVAQGYSGNTIYF.

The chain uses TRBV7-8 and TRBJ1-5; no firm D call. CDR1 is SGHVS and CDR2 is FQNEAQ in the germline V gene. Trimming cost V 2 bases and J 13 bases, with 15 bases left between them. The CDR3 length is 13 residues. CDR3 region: CASSLSEQNKQHF. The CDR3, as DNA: TGTGCCAGCAGCTTAAGCGAACAGAATAAGCAGCATTTT.

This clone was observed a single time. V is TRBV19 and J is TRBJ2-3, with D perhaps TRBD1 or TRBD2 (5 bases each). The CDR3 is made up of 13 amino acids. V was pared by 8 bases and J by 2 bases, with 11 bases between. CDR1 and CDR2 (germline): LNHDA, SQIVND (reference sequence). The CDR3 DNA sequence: TGTGCCAGTCGAGGGACGATCACAGATACGCAGTATTTT. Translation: CASRGTITDTQYF.

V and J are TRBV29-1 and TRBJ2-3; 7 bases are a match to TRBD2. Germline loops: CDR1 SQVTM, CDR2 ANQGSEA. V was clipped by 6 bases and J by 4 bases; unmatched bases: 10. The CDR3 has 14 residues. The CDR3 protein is CSVEGGRGADTQYF. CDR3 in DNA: TGCAGCGTCGAGGGAGGGCGAGGAGCAGATACGCAGTATTTT.

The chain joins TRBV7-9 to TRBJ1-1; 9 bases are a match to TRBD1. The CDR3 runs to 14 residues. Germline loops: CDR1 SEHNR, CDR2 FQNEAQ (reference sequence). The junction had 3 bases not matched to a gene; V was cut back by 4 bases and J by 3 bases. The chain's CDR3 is CASSSGQGDTEAFF. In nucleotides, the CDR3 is TGTGCCAGCAGCTCGGGACAGGGAGACACTGAAGCTTTCTTT. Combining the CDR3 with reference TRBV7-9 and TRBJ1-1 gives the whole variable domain DTGVSQNPRHKITKRGQNVTFRCDPISEHNRLYWYRQTLGQGPEFLTYFQNEAQLEKSRLLSDRFSAERPKGSFSTLEIQRTEQGDSAMYLCASSSGQGDTEAFFGQGTRLTVV.

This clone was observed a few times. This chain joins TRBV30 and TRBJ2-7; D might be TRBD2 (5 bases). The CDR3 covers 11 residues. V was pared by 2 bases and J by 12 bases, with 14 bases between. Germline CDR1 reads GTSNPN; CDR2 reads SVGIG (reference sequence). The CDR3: CAWSRGSLGYF. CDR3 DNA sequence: TGTGCCTGGAGTCGAGGGTCTTTGGGGTACTTC.

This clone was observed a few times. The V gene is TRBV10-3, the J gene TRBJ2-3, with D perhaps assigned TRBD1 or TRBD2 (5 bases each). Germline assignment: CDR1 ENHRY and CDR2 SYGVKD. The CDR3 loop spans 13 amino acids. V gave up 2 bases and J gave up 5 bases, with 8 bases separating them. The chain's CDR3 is CAISEGTIDTQYF. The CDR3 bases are TGTGCCATCAGTGAGGGGACCATAGATACGCAGTATTTT.

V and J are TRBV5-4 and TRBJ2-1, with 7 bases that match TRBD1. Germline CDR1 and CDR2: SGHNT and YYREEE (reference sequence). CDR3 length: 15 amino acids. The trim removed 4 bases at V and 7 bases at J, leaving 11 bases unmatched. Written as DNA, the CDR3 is TGTGCCAGCAGCACCCGACAGGGCGCTAGGAATGAGCAGTTCTTC. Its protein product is CASSTRQGARNEQFF.

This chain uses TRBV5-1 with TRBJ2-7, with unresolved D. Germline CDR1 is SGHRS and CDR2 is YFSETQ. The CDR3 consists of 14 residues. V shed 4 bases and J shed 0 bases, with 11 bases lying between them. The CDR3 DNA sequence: TGCGCCAGCAGCCAAGCCCCCAGCTCCTACGAGCAGTACTTC. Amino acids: CASSQAPSSYEQYF.

The CDR3 DNA follows: TGTGCCAGCAGCGTCTACTCTGTATACAGCTTCCAAGAGACCCAGTACTTC. It is translated as CASSVYSVYSFQETQYF. The chain couples TRBV9 to TRBJ2-5; D gene unclear. Germline V CDR1 and CDR2: SGDLS, YYNGEE. The CDR3 contains 17 residues. V lost 2 bases and J lost 1, with 18 bases in between.

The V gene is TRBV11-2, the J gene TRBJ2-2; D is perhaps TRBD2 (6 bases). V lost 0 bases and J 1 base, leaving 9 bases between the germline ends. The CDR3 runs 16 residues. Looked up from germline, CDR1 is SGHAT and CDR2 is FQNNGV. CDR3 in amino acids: CASSLDAGKNTGELFF. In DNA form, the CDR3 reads TGTGCCAGCAGCTTAGACGCGGGGAAGAACACCGGGGAGCTGTTTTTT. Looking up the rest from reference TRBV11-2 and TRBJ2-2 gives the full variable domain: EAGVAQSPRYKIIEKRQSVAFWCNPISGHATLYWYQQILGQGPKLLIQFQNNGVVDDSQLPKDRFSAERLKGVDSTLKIQPAKLEDSAVYLCASSLDAGKNTGELFFGEGSRLTVL.

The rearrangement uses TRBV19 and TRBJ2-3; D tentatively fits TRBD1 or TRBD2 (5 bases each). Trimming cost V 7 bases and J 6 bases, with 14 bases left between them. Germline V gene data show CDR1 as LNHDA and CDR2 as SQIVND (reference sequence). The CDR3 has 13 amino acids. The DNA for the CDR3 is TGTGCCAGTATGGGGTTCGGGACGGATACGCAGTATTTT. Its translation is CASMGFGTDTQYF.

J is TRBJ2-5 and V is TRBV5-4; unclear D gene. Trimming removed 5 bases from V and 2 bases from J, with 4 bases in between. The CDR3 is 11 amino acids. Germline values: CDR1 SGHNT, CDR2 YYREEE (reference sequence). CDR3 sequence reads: CASRLQETQYF. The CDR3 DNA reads TGTGCCAGCAGACTACAAGAGACCCAGTACTTC.

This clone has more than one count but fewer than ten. The CDR3 loop reads CASWPCNEQFF. In DNA form, the CDR3 reads TGCGCCAGCTGGCCTTGCAATGAGCAGTTCTTC. The V and J genes are TRBV23-1 and TRBJ2-1, with D unresolved. TRBV23-1 has ORF status, its function being uncertain. The CDR3 has 11 amino acids. Trimming removed 8 bases at V and 6 bases at J, with 8 bases between.

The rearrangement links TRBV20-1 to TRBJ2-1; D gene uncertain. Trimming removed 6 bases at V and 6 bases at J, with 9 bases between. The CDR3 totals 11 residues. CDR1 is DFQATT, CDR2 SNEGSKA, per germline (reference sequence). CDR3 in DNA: TGCAGTGCGCGCTCGCCCAATGAGCAGTTCTTC. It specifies CSARSPNEQFF.